This T cell receptor beta chain was recovered during a study of OX40 agonist ivuxolimab in advanced cancers. The study in broad terms: Ivuxolimab was a fully human IgG2 agonistic monoclonal antibody targeting the costimulatory receptor OX40 (CD134). Intravenous ivuxolimab was administered to patients every 2 weeks at six dose levels: 0.01, 0.1, 0.3, 1.5, 3 and 10 mg/kg. Among the approximately 50 dose-escalation patients, approximately 20 had hepatocellular carcinoma, 15 melanoma, 9 renal cell carcinoma and 9 head and neck cancer. The dose-escalation cohort was around 84% male with a mean age of roughly 62 years, ranging from roughly 20 to 80. Patients were allowed to have had prior anti-PD-1, anti-PD-L1 or anti-CTLA-4 therapy, and around 37% of the dose-escalation patients had previously received checkpoint inhibitors. Three dose-escalation patients achieved partial responses, one with hepatocellular carcinoma and two with cutaneous melanoma. Peripheral TCRbeta sequencing was intended to test whether TCR sequence diversity was altered and clonal T-cell expansion was caused by ivuxolimab. The paper covers the monotherapy dose-escalation part of the phase I ivuxolimab trial, which included N ≈ 57 patients.

Overall study results and their limits: The antigen specificity of the peripheral T cells that underwent clonal expansion was not determined. Low levels of normalized T-cell clonal expansion were also seen in some nonresponding patients. In the 0.1-3.0 mg/kg groups, partial responders had among the lowest normalized peripheral clonal expansion, particularly in CD8+ T cells. After ivuxolimab, expanded clones were on average more numerous among CD8+ T cells than among CD4+ T cells. At doses of 0.1 to 3.0 mg/kg, clonal expansion of both CD4+ and CD8+ blood T cells was observed from baseline to week 6.

To sequence the TCRbeta CDR3 region, genomic DNA was isolated from the sorted cells. The immunoSEQ Assay was used to sequence the TCRbeta CDR3 regions. TCRdb mirrors the immuneACCESS table, restricted to in-frame sequences. Some clones are absent from its copies; in checked studies, under half trace to an unresolved V gene, and the reason for the others is unknown. In all, the sample holds some 86,000 clones, and approximately 86% of those were seen once. About 4% of the sample belongs to the ten largest clones. Patients with a history of autoimmune disease or receiving systemic immunosuppression were excluded from the trial. In every dose cohort, peripheral blood was drawn for TCR sequencing at baseline, cycle 4 day 1, and cycle 7 day 1. The samples were drawn from a first-in-human, open-label, multicenter phase I dose-escalation trial of ivuxolimab. The trial enrolled adults with locally advanced or metastatic head and neck squamous cell, hepatocellular, melanoma or renal cell carcinoma. CD4+ and CD8+ T cells were sorted separately from peripheral blood before TCR sequencing.

The CDR3 runs 16 amino acids, cysteine and phenylalanine included. The entry retains the CDR3 DNA only, 48 bases that are in frame from base 1. CDR1 and CDR2 are drawn from the germline V gene: SGHTS, YDEGEE. Cut back by 4 bases and 2 bases, the V and J ends lie 16 bases apart. As to this clone: Its recognized antigen is unknown. No base quality information exists; no much larger clone differs at one position.

The receptor was isolated from an adult with an advanced solid tumor such as melanoma, head and neck, liver or kidney cancer. The sequenced sample was CD4+ or CD8+ T cells sorted from blood, obtained in a trial of the OX40 agonist ivuxolimab. This receptor chain uses TRBV5-8 and TRBJ1-3; the D region possibly corresponds to TRBD1 (5 bases align). The CDR3 amino acid sequence is: CASSKYLGEAGNTIYF. The nucleotides are TGTGCCAGCAGCAAATACCTGGGGGAAGCTGGAAACACCATATATTTT.